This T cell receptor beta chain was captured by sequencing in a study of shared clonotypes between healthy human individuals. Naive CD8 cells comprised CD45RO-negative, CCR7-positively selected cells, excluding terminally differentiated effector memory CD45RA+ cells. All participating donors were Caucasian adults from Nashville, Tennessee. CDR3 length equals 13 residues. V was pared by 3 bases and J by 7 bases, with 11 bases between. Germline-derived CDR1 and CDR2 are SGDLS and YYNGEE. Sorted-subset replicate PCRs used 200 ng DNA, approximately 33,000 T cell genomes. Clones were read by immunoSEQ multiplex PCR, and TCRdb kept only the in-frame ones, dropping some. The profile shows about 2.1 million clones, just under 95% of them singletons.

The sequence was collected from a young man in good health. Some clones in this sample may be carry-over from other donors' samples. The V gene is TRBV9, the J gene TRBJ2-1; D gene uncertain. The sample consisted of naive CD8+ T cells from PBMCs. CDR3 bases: TGTGCCAGCAGCGGAGACCACCCGAATGAGCAGTTCTTC. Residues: CASSGDHPNEQFF.